The T cell receptor beta chain described here comes from a study of control samples from healthy donors and cancer patients. The germline gives CDR1 SEHNR, CDR2 FQNEAQ (reference sequence). V was cut by 3 bases and J by 1 base, with 9 bases left in between. The CDR3 is 14 residues long. The table came from immunoSEQ multiplex PCR; TCRdb's copy has only in-frame clones and leaves some out. There are about 75,000 clones in the sample; about 95% occur only once, and 6% to 8% lies in the top ten. The sequenced sample consisted of blood. This chain links TRBV7-9 with TRBJ1-1; maybe TRBD1 (5 bases). The TCR comes from a woman in her thirties or forties in good health. CDR3 protein: CASSFGRANTEAFF. The CDR3 nucleotides read TGTGCCAGCAGCTTCGGCAGGGCGAACACTGAAGCTTTCTTT.